The 5 T cell receptor beta chains below all came from one sample that was sequenced in a study of blood T cell repertoires in COVID-19. Generated by immunoSEQ multiplex PCR, the TCRdb table keeps only in-frame clones and is missing some. Of some 490,000 clones listed, approximately 85% were seen once; the top ten hold more than 3%. Sequencing input: peripheral blood. The receptor source for this set is a human donor in a cohort sampled during active COVID-19.

CDR3 in amino acids: CSVLRNTEAFF. The CDR3 nucleotides are TGCAGCGTTCTCAGGAACACTGAAGCTTTCTTT. The rearrangement uses TRBV29-1 and TRBJ1-1; the D is unclear. The V end lost 5 bases, the J end lost 1 base, and 5 bases lay between the germline ends. The CDR3 extends over 11 amino acids. Germline V gives CDR1 SQVTM, CDR2 ANQGSEA. Based on the CDR3 plus reference TRBV29-1 and TRBJ1-1, the full variable domain is SAVISQKPSRDICQRGTSLTIQCQVDSQVTMMFWYRQQPGQSLTLIATANQGSEATYESGFVIDKFPISRPNLTFSTLTVSNMSPEDSSIYLCSVLRNTEAFFGQGTRLTVV.

The rearrangement joins TRBV30 to TRBJ2-6; D possibly corresponds to TRBD2 (5 bases). This CDR3 is built from 15 residues. The germline CDR1 and CDR2 sequences are GTSNPN and SVGIG (reference sequence). V lost 8 bases and J 0 bases, leaving 14 bases between the germline ends. Written as DNA, the CDR3 is TGTGCCACCGAAGTAGCGAGCTCTGGGGCCAACGTCCTGACTTTC. Amino acids: CATEVASSGANVLTF.

This chain uses TRBV4-1 with TRBJ2-3; TRBD2 agrees at 10 bases. V was pared by 4 bases and J by 4 bases, with 14 bases of the junction left unmatched. Germline-derived CDR1 and CDR2 are MGHRA and YSYEKL. CDR3 length: 18 amino acids. For the CDR3, the DNA is TGCGCCAGCAGCCTCAAGATCGGTCTAGCGGGAGTTCCAGATACGCAGTATTTT. Its translation: CASSLKIGLAGVPDTQYF.

V and J are TRBV11-3 and TRBJ2-3; D is possibly TRBD2 (6 bases). This CDR3 is 16 amino acids long. V was clipped by 5 bases and J by 2 bases, with 17 bases between them. The germline CDR1 and CDR2 sequences are SGHNT and YENEEA. The CDR3 here is CASSQGLMASTDTQYF. The CDR3 DNA is TGTGCCAGCAGCCAAGGACTAATGGCCTCCACAGATACGCAGTATTTT.

This clone appeared a single time. V and J are TRBV3-1 (or the pseudogene TRBV3-2) and TRBJ2-3; D might be TRBD1 (6 bases). V lost 0 bases and J lost 0, with 13 bases in between. Germline V lookup: CDR1 LGHDT, CDR2 YNNKEL (reference sequence). This CDR3 region has 17 residues. This chain's CDR3 is CASSQDHWGPSTDTQYF. CDR3 DNA sequence: TGTGCCAGCAGCCAAGATCACTGGGGGCCTAGCACAGATACGCAGTATTTT.